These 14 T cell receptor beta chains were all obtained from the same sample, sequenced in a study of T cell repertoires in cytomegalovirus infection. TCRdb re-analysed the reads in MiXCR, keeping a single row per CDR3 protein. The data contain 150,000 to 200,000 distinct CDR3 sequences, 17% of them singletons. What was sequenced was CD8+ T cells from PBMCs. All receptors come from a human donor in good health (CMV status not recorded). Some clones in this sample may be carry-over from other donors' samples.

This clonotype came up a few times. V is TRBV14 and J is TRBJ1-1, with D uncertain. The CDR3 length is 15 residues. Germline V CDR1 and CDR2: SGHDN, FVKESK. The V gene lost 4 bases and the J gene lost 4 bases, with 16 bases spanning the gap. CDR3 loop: CASSPPGRLGTEAFF. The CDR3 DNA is TGTGCCAGCAGCCCGCCGGGAAGACTAGGCACTGAAGCTTTCTTT.

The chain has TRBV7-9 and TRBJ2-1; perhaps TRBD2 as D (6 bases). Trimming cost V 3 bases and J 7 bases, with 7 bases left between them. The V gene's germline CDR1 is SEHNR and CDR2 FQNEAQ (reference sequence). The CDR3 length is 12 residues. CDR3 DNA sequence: TGTGCCAGCAGCTTCGGGAGAAATGAGCAGTTCTTC. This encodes CASSFGRNEQFF.

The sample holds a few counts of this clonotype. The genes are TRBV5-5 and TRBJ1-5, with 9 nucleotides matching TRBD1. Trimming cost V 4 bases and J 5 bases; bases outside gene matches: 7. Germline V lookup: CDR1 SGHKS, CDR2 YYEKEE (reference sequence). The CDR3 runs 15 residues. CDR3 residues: CASSRDRGRHQPQHF. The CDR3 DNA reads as TGTGCCAGCAGCCGTGACAGGGGGAGGCATCAGCCCCAGCATTTT.

The CDR3 here is CASSLGRVRDYEETQYF. Written as DNA, the CDR3 is TGTGCCAGCAGCTTAGGGCGAGTTAGGGACTATGAAGAGACCCAGTACTTC. The chain recombines TRBV7-8 with TRBJ2-5, with 7 bases identical to TRBD2. J lost 3 bases, V lost 1 base, and 11 bases had no gene match. CDR1 SGHVS and CDR2 FQNEAQ come from the germline V gene. The CDR3 has 17 amino acids.

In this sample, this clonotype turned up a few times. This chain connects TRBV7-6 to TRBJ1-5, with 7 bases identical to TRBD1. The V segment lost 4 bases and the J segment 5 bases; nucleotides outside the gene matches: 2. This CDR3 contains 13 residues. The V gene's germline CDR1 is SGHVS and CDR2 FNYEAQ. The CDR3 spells CASSYRGDQPQHF. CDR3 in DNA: TGTGCCAGCAGCTACAGGGGAGATCAGCCCCAGCATTTT.

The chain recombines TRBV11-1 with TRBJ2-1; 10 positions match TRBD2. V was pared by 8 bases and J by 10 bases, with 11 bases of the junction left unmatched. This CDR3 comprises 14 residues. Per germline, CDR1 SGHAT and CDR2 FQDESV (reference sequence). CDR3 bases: TGTGCCAGCTGCCTCCAGCGGGAGGGCAGGGAGCAGTTCTTC. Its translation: CASCLQREGREQFF.

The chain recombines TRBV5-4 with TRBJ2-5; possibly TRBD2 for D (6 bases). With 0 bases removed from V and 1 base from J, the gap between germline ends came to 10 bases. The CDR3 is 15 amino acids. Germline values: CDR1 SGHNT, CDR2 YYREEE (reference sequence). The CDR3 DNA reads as TGTGCCAGCAGCTTGGGGCGGGGCCTCCAAGAGACCCAGTACTTC. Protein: CASSLGRGLQETQYF.

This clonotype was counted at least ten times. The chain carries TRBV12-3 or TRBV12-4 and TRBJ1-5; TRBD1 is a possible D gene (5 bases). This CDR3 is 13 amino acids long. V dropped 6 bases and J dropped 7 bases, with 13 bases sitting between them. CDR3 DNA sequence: TGTGCCAGCAGGGTGGGGGGTAGGCAGCCCCAGCATTTT. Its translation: CASRVGGRQPQHF.

CDR3: CSEKDNYGYTF. DNA of the CDR3: TGCAGTGAAAAGGATAACTATGGCTACACCTTC. J is TRBJ1-2 and V is TRBV20-1; D not certain. The CDR3 loop spans 11 amino acids. Germline CDR1 DFQATT, CDR2 SNEGSKA (reference sequence). V was cut by 7 bases and J by 1 base, with 7 bases left in between.

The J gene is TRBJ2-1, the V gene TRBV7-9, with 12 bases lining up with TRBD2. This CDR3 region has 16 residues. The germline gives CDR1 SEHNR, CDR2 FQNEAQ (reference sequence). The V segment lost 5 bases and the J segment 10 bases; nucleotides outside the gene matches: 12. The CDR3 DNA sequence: TGTGCCAGCAGCCCCCCGGTACTAGCGGGAGGCGGCGAGCAGTTCTTC. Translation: CASSPPVLAGGGEQFF.

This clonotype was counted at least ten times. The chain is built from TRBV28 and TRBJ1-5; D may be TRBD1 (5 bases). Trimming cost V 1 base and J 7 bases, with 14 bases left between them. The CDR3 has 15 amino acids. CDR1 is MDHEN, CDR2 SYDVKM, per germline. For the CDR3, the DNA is TGTGCCAGCAGTTTATATGGGGACGTGGGGCAGCCCCAGCATTTT. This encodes CASSLYGDVGQPQHF.

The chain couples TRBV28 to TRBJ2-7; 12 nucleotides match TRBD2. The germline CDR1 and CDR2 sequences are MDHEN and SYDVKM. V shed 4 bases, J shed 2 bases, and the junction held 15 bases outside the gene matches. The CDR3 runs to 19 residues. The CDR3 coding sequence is TGTGCCAGCAGTTCCCTAAGGACTAGCGGGGTGGTTATGACCTACGAGCAGTACTTC. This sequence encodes CASSSLRTSGVVMTYEQYF.

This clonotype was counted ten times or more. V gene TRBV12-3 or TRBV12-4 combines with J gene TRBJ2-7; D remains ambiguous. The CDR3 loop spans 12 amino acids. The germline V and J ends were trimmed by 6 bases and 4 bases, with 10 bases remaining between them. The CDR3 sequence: CASSPAFYEQYF. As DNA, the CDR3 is TGTGCCAGCAGCCCCGCCTTTTACGAGCAGTACTTC.

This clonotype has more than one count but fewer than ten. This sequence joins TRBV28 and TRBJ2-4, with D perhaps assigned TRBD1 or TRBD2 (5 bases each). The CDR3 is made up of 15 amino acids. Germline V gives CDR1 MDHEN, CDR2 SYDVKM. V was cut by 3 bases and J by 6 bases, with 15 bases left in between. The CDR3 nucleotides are TGTGCCAGCAGTTTTATGAGGGGCCCCTTAAACATTCAGTACTTC. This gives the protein CASSFMRGPLNIQYF.